This is a list of T cell receptor beta chains from one sample in a study of identifying expanded T cells in peripheral blood. Assay: immunoSEQ multiplex PCR; the TCRdb copy retains only in-frame clones and omits some. Of approximately 100,000 clones listed, around nine tenths are singletons. Sample: blood. These TCRs come from a person between 18 and 69 years old in good health. CDR3s include the opening cysteine and the closing phenylalanine or tryptophan. D genes are given only for firm matches. Clone sizes are given selectively: once, few, many, or a class where the clone is expanded.

V	size	J	D	DNA	CDR3
TRBV30	-	TRBJ2-5	TRBD2	TGTGCCTGGAGTGTCCTAGCGGGGGGAGAGACCCAGTACTTC	CAWSVLAGGETQYF
TRBV5-1	-	TRBJ1-1	TRBD1	TGCGCCAGCAGCTTGACCTCACCGGGACAGGGGAACCAGAACACTGAAGCTTTCTTT	CASSLTSPGQGNQNTEAFF
TRBV6-4	-	TRBJ2-6	TRBD1	TGTGCCAGCAGCTCGACCGGGACAGGTCCTGAAAGCTCTGGGGCCAACGTCCTGACTTTC	CASSSTGTGPESSGANVLTF
TRBV25-1	-	TRBJ1-2	-	TGTGCCAGCAGTGAGGGGCCGGGTTATGGCTACACCTTC	CASSEGPGYGYTF
TRBV9	-	TRBJ2-7	TRBD1	TGTGCCAGCAGCGTAGACGAGGGGGCGAACGAGCAGTACTTC	CASSVDEGANEQYF
TRBV28	-	TRBJ2-7	TRBD1	TGTGCCAGCAGTCCGGACAGGAGCTACGAGCAGTACTTC	CASSPDRSYEQYF
TRBV29-1	-	TRBJ2-7	-	TGCAGCGTCGGGGAGGAGGAGCAGTACTTC	CSVGEEEQYF
TRBV19	-	TRBJ1-4	-	TGTGCCAGTAGAAAACAGGGTTTGGGTGAAAAACTGTTTTTT	CASRKQGLGEKLFF
TRBV28	-	TRBJ1-1	-	TGTGCCAGCAGTCTCCGCAACATGAACACTGAAGCTTTCTTT	CASSLRNMNTEAFF
TRBV30	-	TRBJ1-1	-	TGTGCCTGGGGACCGGGAACGGGACAGAACACTGAAGCTTTCTTT	CAWGPGTGQNTEAFF
TRBV6-6	many	TRBJ2-7	TRBD1	TGTGCCAGCAGTTACTCGAGGGACAGGGGGCGAGAGCAGTACTTC	CASSYSRDRGREQYF
TRBV20-1	once	TRBJ2-7	-	TGCAGTGCTAGACAGGTCTCGGAGCAGTACTTC	CSARQVSEQYF
TRBV7-9	-	TRBJ2-7	-	TGTGCCAGCAGCTTAGATCTCGGGCCAAGCGAGCAGTACTTC	CASSLDLGPSEQYF
TRBV29-1	-	TRBJ2-5	-	TGCAGCGTTGAAGAGGCCAGGTACCAAGAGACCCAGTACTTC	CSVEEARYQETQYF
TRBV28	-	TRBJ2-7	TRBD1	TGTGCCAGCAGTTCCTTCGACAGGGAAGTCTACGAGCAGTACTTC	CASSSFDREVYEQYF
TRBV11-2	-	TRBJ2-1	-	TGTGCCAGCAGCGTGTTCGGACAGAAATACAATGAGCAGTTCTTC	CASSVFGQKYNEQFF
TRBV6-1	-	TRBJ1-5	-	TGTGCCAGCAGTGAAACCCGCTGGGCCCAGCATTTT	CASSETRWAQHF
TRBV6-4	-	TRBJ2-3	-	TGTGCCAGCACAACAAGGAGCGGGGATACGCAGTATTTT	CASTTRSGDTQYF
TRBV6-7	-	TRBJ1-5	-	TGTGCCAGCAGTTACTCGCTCCGGGAACAGCCCCAGCATTTT	CASSYSLREQPQHF
TRBV5-8	-	TRBJ1-5	-	TGTGCCAGCAGCTTTGATGGGGCGGGCAATCAGCCCCAGCATTTT	CASSFDGAGNQPQHF
TRBV10-2	-	TRBJ2-7	-	TGCGCCAGCAGTGAGACACACCTGTACGAGCAGTACTTC	CASSETHLYEQYF
TRBV1	-	TRBJ1-5	-	TGCACCAATCGGACAGGGGCTCAGCCCCAGCATTTT	CTNRTGAQPQHF
TRBV19	-	TRBJ2-5	TRBD2	TGTGCCAGTAGGCAAGCGGGAGGTCCGGAGACCCAGTACTTC	CASRQAGGPETQYF
TRBV5-1	-	TRBJ1-2	TRBD1	TGCGCCAGCAGCCCGGGTGGGGCAGGGGGCGCCGGTGGCTACACCTTC	CASSPGGAGGAGGYTF
TRBV27	-	TRBJ2-1	TRBD2	TGTGCCAGCAGTTCCCGGAGCGGGAGGTCCTACAATGAGCAGTTCTTC	CASSSRSGRSYNEQFF
TRBV28	-	TRBJ2-7	-	TGTGCCAGCAGCGTCCTCAGGGGGGGCTCCTACGAGCAGTACTTC	CASSVLRGGSYEQYF
TRBV6-1	-	TRBJ2-1	TRBD2	TGTGCCAGCAGTCTAGCGGGGGCTTACAATGAGCAGTTCTTC	CASSLAGAYNEQFF
TRBV9	-	TRBJ2-3	-	TGTGCCAGCAGCGTAGAGGTTTCAGCGCCAGATACGCAGTATTTT	CASSVEVSAPDTQYF
TRBV29-1	-	TRBJ2-5	TRBD1	TGCAGCGTTGGAACAGGGGCGGAGACCCAGTACTTC	CSVGTGAETQYF
TRBV10-3	-	TRBJ1-2	-	TGTGCCATCAGTCTAGACGGGAACTATGGCTACACCTTC	CAISLDGNYGYTF
TRBV10-3	-	TRBJ1-5	-	TGTGCCATCAGTGAGTTCCCGGGGGCGGGGGTACACCAGCCCCAGCATTTT	CAISEFPGAGVHQPQHF
TRBV11-2	-	TRBJ2-5	-	TGTGCCAGCAGCTTAGTCGTGGCAGCGAGAGTCCAAGAGACCCAGTACTTC	CASSLVVAARVQETQYF
TRBV5-1	-	TRBJ2-3	TRBD2	TGCGCCAGCAGCTTGGAGGGGCGAGCGGGAGTACGCACAGATACGCAGTATTTT	CASSLEGRAGVRTDTQYF
TRBV27	-	TRBJ2-3	TRBD2	TGTGCCAGCAGTTTCCTAGCGGGGGGGAGCACAGATACGCAGTATTTT	CASSFLAGGSTDTQYF
TRBV9	-	TRBJ1-2	-	TGTGCCAGCAGCGTAGCAGTGGCGAACGGCTACACCTTC	CASSVAVANGYTF
TRBV5-5	once	TRBJ1-6	-	TGTGCCAGCAGCTTGATTTCGGCGCCAGGGATAAGCTCCTATAATTCACCCCTCCACTTT	CASSLISAPGISSYNSPLHF
TRBV6-6	-	TRBJ1-3	-	TGTGCCAGCAGTTACTCGTCTGGAAACACCATATATTTT	CASSYSSGNTIYF
TRBV29-1	-	TRBJ2-7	-	TGCAGCGTGGACTCCGGGACGGGTGCCTACGAGCAGTACTTC	CSVDSGTGAYEQYF
TRBV7-2	-	TRBJ2-1	-	TGTGCCAGCAGCCCACCTAACAATGAGCAGTTCTTC	CASSPPNNEQFF
TRBV21-1	-	TRBJ1-1	-	TGTGCCAGGGGGGGACAGAAGAACACTGAAGCTTTCTTT	CARGGQKNTEAFF
TRBV4-1	-	TRBJ2-2	TRBD2	TGCGCCAGCCAGGGACTAGCGGGGGGACCCACCGGGGAGCTGTTTTTT	CASQGLAGGPTGELFF
TRBV30	-	TRBJ2-7	TRBD2	TGTGCCTGGAGTGAGGGGCGGGAGGGCCTGGACGAGCAGTACTTC	CAWSEGREGLDEQYF
TRBV2	-	TRBJ1-1	-	TGTGCCAGCAGGCCCCCGGTCATGAACACTGAAGCTTTCTTT	CASRPPVMNTEAFF
TRBV7-9	-	TRBJ2-7	-	TGTGCCAGCAGCCCAGGCCCTTCCTACGAGCAGTACTTC	CASSPGPSYEQYF
TRBV6-5	-	TRBJ2-7	-	TGTGCCTCCCGACCAGGGAGTCCCTACGAGCAGTACTTC	CASRPGSPYEQYF
TRBV7-8	-	TRBJ1-2	-	TGTGCCAGCAGCAGGGACTCGGTGAGCTATGGCTACACCTTC	CASSRDSVSYGYTF
TRBV9	-	TRBJ2-7	TRBD2	TGTGCCAGCAGCGGAAACACGGGACTAACCATATACGAGCAGTACTTC	CASSGNTGLTIYEQYF
TRBV9	-	TRBJ1-2	-	TGTGCCAGCAGCGCCACCCTAGGGGGGAATGGCTACACCTTC	CASSATLGGNGYTF
TRBV2	once	TRBJ2-2	-	TGTGCCAGCAGTAAGGGGAAGGGGACCGGGGAGCTGTTTTTT	CASSKGKGTGELFF
TRBV19	-	TRBJ1-2	-	TGTGCCAGTAGTATAAAGGGCAGCCAAAACTATGGCTACACCTTC	CASSIKGSQNYGYTF
TRBV18	once	TRBJ2-5	TRBD2	TGTGCCAGCTCACCCTTACCCCTAGCGGTCCAAGAGACCCAGTACTTC	CASSPLPLAVQETQYF
TRBV29-1	-	TRBJ2-1	TRBD2	TGCAGCGTTGGAGGTAGCGGGGCATATGAGCAGTTCTTC	CSVGGSGAYEQFF
TRBV28	-	TRBJ2-1	-	TGTGCCAGCAGAAAAGCTACTGACTTTTACAATGAGCAGTTCTTC	CASRKATDFYNEQFF
TRBV28	-	TRBJ2-7	-	TGTGCCAGCGTTTCTAGCGATACCTACGAGCAGTACTTC	CASVSSDTYEQYF